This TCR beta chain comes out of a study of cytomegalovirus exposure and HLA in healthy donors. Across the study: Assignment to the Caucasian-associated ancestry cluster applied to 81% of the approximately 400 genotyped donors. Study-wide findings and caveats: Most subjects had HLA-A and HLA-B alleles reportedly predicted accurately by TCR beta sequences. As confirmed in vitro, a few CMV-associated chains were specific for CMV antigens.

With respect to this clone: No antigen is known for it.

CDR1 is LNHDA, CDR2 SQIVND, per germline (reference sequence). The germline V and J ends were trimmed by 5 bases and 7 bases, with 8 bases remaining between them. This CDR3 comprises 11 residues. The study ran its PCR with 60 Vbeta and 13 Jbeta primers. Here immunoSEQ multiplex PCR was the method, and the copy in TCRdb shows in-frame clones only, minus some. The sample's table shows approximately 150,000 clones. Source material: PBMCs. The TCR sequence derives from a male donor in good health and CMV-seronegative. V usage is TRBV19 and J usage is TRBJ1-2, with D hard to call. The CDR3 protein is CASSSSSGYTF. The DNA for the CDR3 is TGTGCCAGTAGTTCCTCCAGTGGCTACACCTTC.